This is a list of T cell receptor beta chains from one sample in a study of vaccination and CD4 T cells after COVID-19. TCRdb called the PCR reads again in MiXCR, with one record for every CDR3 protein. The sample has tens of thousands of distinct CDR3 sequences, about 40% seen once. These TCRs' antigens remain unknown. Sequenced input: CD4+ T cells from blood, cultured in vitro. These receptors all come from a human donor who had recovered from COVID-19. Each CDR3 is given without its conserved first and last residue. Clone size, where shown, is once, few, many, or a class for clones that have expanded.

TRBV15	-	ATSRDRGQRNQSQH
TRBV28	-	ASSLSFDTGTEAF
TRBV11-2	medium-sized	ASSPPGARTGELF
TRBV6-2/TRBV6-3	-	ASSYRINTEAF
TRBV30	-	AWSEDRNYGYT
TRBV20-1	few	SARGGTERMNTEAF
TRBV25-1	once	ASSEYLGLAFETQY
TRBV12-3/TRBV12-4	few	ASSARGVGRTEAF
TRBV20-1	few	SATPGTSGINEQF
TRBV6-1	few	ASSRPAGAKYEQY